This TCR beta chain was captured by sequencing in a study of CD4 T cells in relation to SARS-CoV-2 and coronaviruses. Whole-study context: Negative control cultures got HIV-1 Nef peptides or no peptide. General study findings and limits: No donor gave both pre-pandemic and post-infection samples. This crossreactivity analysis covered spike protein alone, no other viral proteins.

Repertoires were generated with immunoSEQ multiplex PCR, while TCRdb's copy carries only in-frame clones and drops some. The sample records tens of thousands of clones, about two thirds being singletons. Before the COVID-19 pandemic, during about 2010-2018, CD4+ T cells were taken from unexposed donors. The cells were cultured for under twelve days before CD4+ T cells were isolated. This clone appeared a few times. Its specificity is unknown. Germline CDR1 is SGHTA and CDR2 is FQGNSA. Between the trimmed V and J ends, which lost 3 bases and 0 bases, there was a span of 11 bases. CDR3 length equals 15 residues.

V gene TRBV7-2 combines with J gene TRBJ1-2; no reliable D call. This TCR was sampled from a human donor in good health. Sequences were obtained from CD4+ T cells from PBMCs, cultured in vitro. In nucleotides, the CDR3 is TGTGCCAGCAGCTTCCTTCAGCTAGCTAACTATGGCTACACCTTC. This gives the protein CASSFLQLANYGYTF.